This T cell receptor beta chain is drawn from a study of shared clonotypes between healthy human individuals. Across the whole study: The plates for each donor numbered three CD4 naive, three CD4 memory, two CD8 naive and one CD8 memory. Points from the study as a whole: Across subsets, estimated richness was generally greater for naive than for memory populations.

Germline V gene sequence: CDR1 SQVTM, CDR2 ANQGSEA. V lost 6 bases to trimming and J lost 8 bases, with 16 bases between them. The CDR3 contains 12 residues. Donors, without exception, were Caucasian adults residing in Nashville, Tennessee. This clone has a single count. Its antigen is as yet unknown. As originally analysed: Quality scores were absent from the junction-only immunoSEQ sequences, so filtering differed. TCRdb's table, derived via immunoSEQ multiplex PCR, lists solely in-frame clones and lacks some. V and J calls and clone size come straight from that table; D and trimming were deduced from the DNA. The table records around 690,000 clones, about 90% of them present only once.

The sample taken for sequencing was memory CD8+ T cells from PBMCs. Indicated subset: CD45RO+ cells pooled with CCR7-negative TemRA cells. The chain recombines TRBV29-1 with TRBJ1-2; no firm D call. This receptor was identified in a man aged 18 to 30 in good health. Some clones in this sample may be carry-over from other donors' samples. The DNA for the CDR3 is TGCAGCGTAGCAGACCAGGACGGGGGCTACACCTTC. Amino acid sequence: CSVADQDGGYTF.